This entry features one T cell receptor beta chain sequence. Generated by immunoSEQ multiplex PCR, the TCRdb table keeps only in-frame clones and is missing some. The table shows fewer than 250,000 clones, with around 78% occurring only once. CDR1 MNHNY and CDR2 SVGAGI come from the germline V gene (reference sequence). Trimming left V 5 bases short and J 7 bases short, with 20 bases between. The CDR3 spans 15 residues. These data come from a study of cytomegalovirus exposure and HLA in healthy donors. The chain uses TRBV6-6 and TRBJ2-5; TRBD1 is a possible D gene (6 bases). Input material: PBMCs. This sequence was found in a woman under 30 in good health and CMV-seronegative. Here the CDR3 reads CASSITGTTEVTQYF. The CDR3 DNA follows: TGTGCCAGCAGTATAACCGGGACAACGGAGGTGACCCAGTACTTC.